Shown below are 28 T cell receptor beta chains from a single sample sequenced in a study of cytomegalovirus exposure and HLA in healthy donors. The data were produced by immunoSEQ multiplex PCR, yet TCRdb's version contains in-frame clones alone and is incomplete. Of 90,000 to 120,000 clones in the sample, around 85% were seen once. The sequencing sample was made of PBMCs. These receptors originate from a woman under 30 in good health and CMV-seronegative.

The rearrangement links TRBV10-3 to TRBJ1-5; D remains ambiguous. The V and J ends lost 3 bases and 0 bases respectively, with 15 bases between them. The CDR3 has 17 residues. The germline CDR1 and CDR2 sequences are ENHRY and SYGVKD. DNA of the CDR3: TGTGCCATCAGTGAATCCCGAGGAGACTATAGCAATCAGCCCCAGCATTTT. Amino acid sequence: CAISESRGDYSNQPQHF.

The chain has TRBV2 and TRBJ2-5; 9 bases align to TRBD1. In germline, CDR1 is SNHLY, CDR2 FYNNEI. V was pared by 6 bases and J by 5 bases, with 10 bases of the junction left unmatched. The CDR3 runs 15 residues. CDR3 in DNA: TGTGCCAGCAGCCCCCCCGGGACAGGGATGGAGACCCAGTACTTC. It encodes CASSPPGTGMETQYF. Full variable domain (remainder filled in from reference TRBV2 and TRBJ2-5): EPEVTQTPSHQVTQMGQEVILRCVPISNHLYFYWYRQILGQKVEFLVSFYNNEISEKSEIFDDQFSVERPDGSNFTLKIRSTKLEDSAMYFCASSPPGTGMETQYFGPGTRLLVL.

The chain joins TRBV28 to TRBJ1-1; 9 positions match TRBD1. Germline V gene lookup returns CDR1 MDHEN and CDR2 SYDVKM. The CDR3 is 17 residues long. With V trimmed by 3 bases and J by 4 bases, 12 bases remained unmatched. The DNA of the CDR3 is TGTGCCAGCAGTTTCGACGGGGACAGGGTAATCGGCACTGAAGCTTTCTTT. Translation gives CASSFDGDRVIGTEAFF.

The chain is built from TRBV4-2 and TRBJ2-5; 7 bases match TRBD2. The end of the DNA aligns better with TRBJ2-7, so the J call may be wrong. The length of the CDR3 is 15 residues. Germline V gene sequence: CDR1 LGHNA, CDR2 YNFKEQ. Written as DNA, the CDR3 is TGTGCCAGCAGCCAAGAGACTAGCCCCTCCTACGAGCAGTACTTC. Translating gives CASSQETSPSYEQYF.

This chain connects TRBV6-1 to TRBJ1-5, with 7 bases identical to TRBD1. The V gene's germline CDR1 is MNHNS and CDR2 SASEGT. This CDR3 is built from 17 residues. The V segment lost 4 bases and the J segment 4 bases; nucleotides outside the gene matches: 13. CDR3 loop: CASSGRFGTDANQPQHF. The CDR3 region has the DNA TGTGCCAGCAGTGGCCGCTTCGGGACAGACGCAAATCAGCCCCAGCATTTT.

V is TRBV28 and J is TRBJ2-3; the match to TRBD2 covers 11 bases. The CDR3 totals 15 residues. CDR1 is MDHEN, CDR2 SYDVKM, per germline. Trimming removed 6 bases from V and 2 bases from J; junction bases left unmatched: 4. DNA of the CDR3: TGTGCCAGCAGCCCTAGCGGGGGGCCCACAGATACGCAGTATTTT. Protein sequence: CASSPSGGPTDTQYF. Full variable domain (outside the CDR3, taken from reference TRBV28 and TRBJ2-3): DVKVTQSSRYLVKRTGEKVFLECVQDMDHENMFWYRQDPGLGLRLIYFSYDVKMKEKGDIPEGYSVSREKKERFSLILESASTNQTSMYLCASSPSGGPTDTQYFGPGTRLTVL.

The V gene is TRBV18, the J gene TRBJ1-5, with D hard to call. Trimming removed 5 bases at V and 5 bases at J, with 7 bases between. In germline, CDR1 is KGHSH, CDR2 LQKENI. The length of the CDR3 is 12 residues. The CDR3 loop is CASSSSDQPQHF. For the CDR3, the DNA is TGTGCCAGCTCATCTTCGGATCAGCCCCAGCATTTT.

The chain recombines TRBV6-5 with TRBJ1-2; 7 bases line up with TRBD1. Germline V gene lookup returns CDR1 MNHEY and CDR2 SVGAGI. The CDR3 runs 13 residues. Trimming at V came to 6 bases and at J to 4 bases, leaving 5 bases not matched to a gene. CDR3 in amino acids: CASRGRGAYGYTF. As DNA, the CDR3 is TGTGCCAGCAGGGGCAGGGGGGCCTATGGCTACACCTTC.

J is TRBJ1-1 and V is TRBV4-2; the match to TRBD1 covers 10 bases. There are 17 residues in the CDR3. V shed 2 bases and J 4 bases; nucleotides not matched to a gene: 10. Germline V gene data show CDR1 as LGHNA and CDR2 as YNFKEQ. The CDR3 loop reads CASSQPGQGPPGTEAFF. In nucleotides, the CDR3 is TGTGCCAGCAGCCAACCGGGACAGGGGCCCCCGGGCACTGAAGCTTTCTTT.

The chain joins TRBV6-4 to TRBJ2-5, with D uncertain. CDR3 length: 13 amino acids. Germline loops: CDR1 MRHNA, CDR2 SNTAGT. Deletions cut 2 bases from V and 2 bases from J, with 6 bases between. The CDR3 here is CASSDASQETQYF. DNA for the CDR3: TGTGCCAGCAGTGACGCCAGTCAAGAGACCCAGTACTTC.

V and J are TRBV9 and TRBJ2-1; the match to TRBD1 covers 12 bases. The CDR3 covers 16 residues. CDR1 is SGDLS, CDR2 YYNGEE, per germline. V was pared by 3 bases and J by 9 bases, with 10 bases of the junction left unmatched. The CDR3 nucleotides are TGTGCCAGCAGCGGGGCCCCGGGACAGGGGGCGGGTGAGCAGTTCTTC. This encodes CASSGAPGQGAGEQFF.

This chain links TRBV28 with TRBJ1-1; 7 positions match TRBD1. The CDR3 is 15 residues long. V shed 4 bases, J shed 4 bases, and the junction held 9 bases outside the gene matches. The germline V gene encodes CDR1 MDHEN and CDR2 SYDVKM. The CDR3 sequence is CASSSTGEWGTEAFF. Here the CDR3 DNA reads TGTGCCAGCAGTTCTACAGGGGAATGGGGCACTGAAGCTTTCTTT.

The CDR3 bases are TGTGCCAGCAGCCAGGGGCCCCGAGACACCTACGAGCAGTACTTC. It yields the protein CASSQGPRDTYEQYF. J is TRBJ2-7 and V is TRBV7-9; perhaps TRBD1 as D (6 bases). CDR3 length equals 15 residues. In germline, CDR1 is SEHNR, CDR2 FQNEAQ (reference sequence). Between the trimmed V and J ends, which lost 5 bases and 2 bases, there was a span of 16 bases.

This rearrangement joins TRBV4-2 to TRBJ1-2, with D perhaps matching TRBD1 (6 bases). This CDR3 comprises 13 residues. CDR1 and CDR2 from the germline V gene are LGHNA and YNFKEQ. Trimming took off 1 base at V and 8 bases at J, with 11 bases between the two ends. CDR3 in amino acids: CASSQAGAVGYTF. The CDR3 DNA follows: TGTGCCAGCAGCCAAGCAGGGGCGGTGGGCTACACCTTC.

In nucleotides, the CDR3 is TGCGCCAGCAGCGCCGGACAGGGGAATGGCTACACCTTC. Protein product: CASSAGQGNGYTF. The chain has TRBV5-1 and TRBJ1-2, with 9 bases matching TRBD1. From germline, CDR1 is SGHRS and CDR2 YFSETQ. V lost 4 bases, J lost 6 bases, and 4 bases stayed unmatched. The CDR3 loop spans 13 amino acids.

J is TRBJ1-6 and V is TRBV4-2, with 12 positions matching TRBD1. With 1 base clipped from V and 12 bases from J, the junction kept 10 bases outside the gene matches. The CDR3 is 17 residues long. The V gene's germline CDR1 is LGHNA and CDR2 YNFKEQ. CDR3 DNA: TGTGCCAGCAGCCAAGGCGACCCGGGACAGGGGGCCGAACCCCTCCACTTT. It encodes CASSQGDPGQGAEPLHF.

V and J are TRBV9 and TRBJ2-2; possible D gene TRBD2, 6 bases. Germline CDR1 reads SGDLS; CDR2 reads YYNGEE. Deletions cut 3 bases from V and 8 bases from J, with 17 bases between. There are 15 residues in the CDR3. CDR3 protein: CASSESGLPGGELFF. The CDR3 coding sequence is TGTGCCAGCAGCGAATCGGGACTCCCTGGGGGGGAGCTGTTTTTT.

This clone was recorded a few times. The CDR3 nucleotides read TGTGCCAGCAGCTTAGGGCAGGTGAACACTGAAGCTTTCTTT. Translating gives CASSLGQVNTEAFF. V gene TRBV11-2 combines with J gene TRBJ1-1; D not certain. This CDR3 is 14 amino acids long. The germline gives CDR1 SGHAT, CDR2 FQNNGV. Trimming pared 1 base from V and 0 bases from J, leaving 6 bases between.

In this sample, this clone turned up a few times. This rearrangement joins TRBV6-6 to TRBJ1-5; possible D gene TRBD1, 5 bases. CDR1 MNHNY and CDR2 SVGAGI come from the germline V gene (reference sequence). This CDR3 region has 15 residues. The V end was cut by 4 bases, the J end by 2 bases, with 12 bases between. CDR3 loop: CASSSDSQGNQPQHF. CDR3 coding DNA: TGTGCCAGCAGTTCCGACAGTCAGGGCAATCAGCCCCAGCATTTT.

V gene TRBV29-1 combines with J gene TRBJ1-2; possible D gene TRBD1, 6 bases. CDR3 size: 13 residues. V gave up 3 bases and J gave up 4 bases, with 12 bases separating them. CDR1 SQVTM and CDR2 ANQGSEA come from the germline V gene. CDR3 bases: TGCAGCGTTGAGGGACATAAATCCTATGGCTACACCTTC. It translates to CSVEGHKSYGYTF.

The chain is built from TRBV6-1 and TRBJ2-3, with 13 bases lining up with TRBD2. V dropped 2 bases and J dropped 9; count of bases not matched to a gene: 8. Germline V CDR1 and CDR2: MNHNS, SASEGT. This CDR3 comprises 16 residues. The CDR3 reads CASSELTSGGAGTQYF. CDR3 coding DNA: TGTGCCAGCAGTGAACTAACTAGCGGGGGGGCTGGGACGCAGTATTTT.

V usage is TRBV29-1 and J usage is TRBJ2-7; 11 bases line up with TRBD1. Trimming cost V 7 bases and J 1 base; bases outside gene matches: 3. This CDR3 is 13 amino acids long. The germline CDR1 and CDR2 sequences are SQVTM and ANQGSEA. CDR3 sequence: CSAGQGASYEQYF. The CDR3 DNA reads as TGCAGCGCCGGACAGGGGGCTTCCTACGAGCAGTACTTC.

A single count supports this clone. The chain is built from TRBV7-9 and TRBJ2-7; 9 bases map to TRBD1. Germline values: CDR1 SEHNR, CDR2 FQNEAQ (reference sequence). This CDR3 region has 16 residues. J was trimmed by 4 bases and V by 4 bases; bases with no gene match: 11. In DNA form, the CDR3 reads TGTGCCAGCAGCTCAAATAGACAGGGGGATAGGTACGAGCAGTACTTC. This encodes CASSSNRQGDRYEQYF.

The gene calls are TRBV19 and TRBJ2-1; possible D gene TRBD2, 7 bases. CDR3 size: 15 residues. With 4 bases removed from V and 4 bases from J, the gap between germline ends came to 14 bases. In germline, CDR1 is LNHDA, CDR2 SQIVND (reference sequence). CDR3 in DNA: TGTGCCAGTAGTAATGCGGGGGCTCTATACAATGAGCAGTTCTTC. Its translation: CASSNAGALYNEQFF.

V is TRBV4-1 and J is TRBJ2-5; tentatively, D is TRBD1 (5 bases). Trimming cost V 1 base and J 4 bases, with 10 bases left between them. The CDR3 is 14 amino acids. Germline V CDR1 and CDR2: MGHRA, YSYEKL. CDR3 sequence (DNA): TGCGCCAGCAGCCAAGGGGCAGGGCGAGAGACCCAGTACTTC. The encoded protein is CASSQGAGRETQYF.

The CDR3 spells CASSEHGHEQYF. CDR3 DNA sequence: TGCGCCAGCAGTGAGCATGGCCACGAGCAGTACTTC. This chain uses TRBV10-1 with TRBJ2-7; no firm D call. Germline loops: CDR1 WNHNN, CDR2 SYGVQD (reference sequence). The CDR3 length is 12 residues. Trimming stripped 2 bases from V and 5 bases from J, with 7 bases between.

A single count supports this clone. The chain links TRBV10-1 to TRBJ2-1, with 11 bases that match TRBD2. V lost 8 bases, J lost 5 bases, and 11 bases stayed unmatched. Germline CDR1 WNHNN, CDR2 SYGVQD (reference sequence). The CDR3 has 16 residues. The CDR3 reads CASSALAGGTHNEQFF. CDR3 in DNA: TGCGCCAGCTCTGCGCTAGCGGGGGGTACCCACAATGAGCAGTTCTTC.

The rearrangement links TRBV10-3 to TRBJ1-1; 7 bases fit TRBD1. The V segment lost 0 bases and the J segment 4 bases; nucleotides outside the gene matches: 8. CDR3 length equals 16 residues. Germline lookup yields CDR1 ENHRY and CDR2 SYGVKD. CDR3 region: CAISESLDRVGTEAFF. The CDR3 region has the DNA TGTGCCATCAGTGAGTCCCTCGACAGGGTTGGCACTGAAGCTTTCTTT.